This T cell receptor (beta chain) stems from a study of blood T cell repertoires in COVID-19 (dated by TCRdb to about 2020). With respect to the entire study: Collaborator samples came from the United States, Italy and Spain and covered acute and convalescent phases of COVID-19. The material from the prospective study consisted of cDNA or gDNA derived from T cells, B-cell-depleted T cells, or PBMCs. The dataset comprised deeply sampled blood TCRbeta repertoires from subjects exposed to, actively infected with, or recovered from COVID-19. The repertoires were released in a freely available public database meant as a resource for research on the immune response to SARS-CoV-2. Samples came from the ongoing ImmuneRACE study (first 160 participants) plus 1,254 subjects from 6 global collaborators. Sample metadata almost always included a de-identified subject ID, COVID-19 status, age in years and sex. Where available, HLA class I and class II types were obtained from metadata supplied by the sample provider rather than from assay-based typing.

CDR1 SGHRS and CDR2 YFSETQ are derived from the germline V gene. V is cut by 0 bases and J by 1 base, and the space between the germline ends is 14 bases. Spanning cysteine to phenylalanine, the CDR3 consists of 17 amino acids. Only the CDR3 region is kept as DNA, spanning 51 bases read in frame from base 1. Whole blood was collected in K2EDTA tubes by collaborating institutions according to the institutions' own protocols. Collaborator samples were shipped for TCRbeta analysis as frozen whole blood, isolated PBMCs, or DNA extracted from either sample type. This clone appeared once. Its antigen is still unknown. No much larger clone is present one base from it, and per-base qualities are unavailable. What the work shows at the level of the full study, not this receptor alone: The quantity of clinical and demographic metadata differed by source and by participant and was supplied without curation.

TCRbeta CDR3 regions were amplified from genomic DNA using the immunoSEQ Assay, a bias-controlled multiplex PCR. Per the original workflow: Within the assay, amplification of reference gene primers was used to estimate how many nucleated cells each sample contained. To quantify the absolute abundance of each unique TCRbeta CDR3 rearrangement, sequence reads were collapsed and filtered. For each sample, productive Simpson clonality was calculated by taking the square root of Simpson's diversity index across productive rearrangements. TCRdb re-hosts the immuneACCESS table, in-frame sequences only. Its copies lack some clones; in the studies checked, an unresolved V gene accounts for under half of them, and the cause for the rest is not known. V and J calls and clone size are given by that table; D and trimming were obtained from the DNA. The sample table contains nearly 15,000 clones; only one count was recorded for roughly four fifths of them. Roughly 13% of the sample rests with the top ten.

The receptor was isolated from a man aged 60 to 75 with acute or convalescent COVID-19. Sequenced: peripheral blood. This chain joins TRBV5-1 to TRBJ2-4, with TRBD1 as a weak D call on 5 bases. At the DNA level, the sequence is TGCGCCAGCAGCTTGGCCCTTGCCTCAGGGGCCAAAAACATTCAGTACTTC. Translated, this is CASSLALASGAKNIQYF.